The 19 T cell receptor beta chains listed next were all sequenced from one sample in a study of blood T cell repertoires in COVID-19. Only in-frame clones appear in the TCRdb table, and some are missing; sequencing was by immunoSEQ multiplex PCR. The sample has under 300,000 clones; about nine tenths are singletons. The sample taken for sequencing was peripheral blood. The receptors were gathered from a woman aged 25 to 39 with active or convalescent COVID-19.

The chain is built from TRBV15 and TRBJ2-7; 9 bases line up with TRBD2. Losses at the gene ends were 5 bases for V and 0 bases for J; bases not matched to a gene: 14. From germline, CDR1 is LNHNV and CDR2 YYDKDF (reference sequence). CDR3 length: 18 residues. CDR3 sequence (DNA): TGTGCCACCAGCCCCCGCGGGGGGGGTGCAGGGAGCTCCTACGAGCAGTACTTC. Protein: CATSPRGGGAGSSYEQYF.

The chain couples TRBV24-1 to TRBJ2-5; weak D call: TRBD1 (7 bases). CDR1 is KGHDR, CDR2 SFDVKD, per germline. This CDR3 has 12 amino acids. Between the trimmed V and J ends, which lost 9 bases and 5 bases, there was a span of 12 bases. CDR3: CATGGGGETQYF. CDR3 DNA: TGTGCCACCGGAGGGGGCGGCGAGACCCAGTACTTC.

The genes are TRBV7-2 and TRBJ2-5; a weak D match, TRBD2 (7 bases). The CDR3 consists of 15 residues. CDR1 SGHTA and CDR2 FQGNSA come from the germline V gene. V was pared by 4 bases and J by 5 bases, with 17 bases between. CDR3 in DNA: TGTGCCAGCAGCTCAGGCGGGGGCAAGGGGGAGACCCAGTACTTC. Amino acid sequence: CASSSGGGKGETQYF. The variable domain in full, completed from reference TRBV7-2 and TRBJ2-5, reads GAGVSQSPSNKVTEKGKDVELRCDPISGHTALYWYRQSLGQGLEFLIYFQGNSAPDKSGLPSDRFSAERTGGSVSTLTIQRTQQEDSAVYLCASSSGGGKGETQYFGPGTRLLVL.

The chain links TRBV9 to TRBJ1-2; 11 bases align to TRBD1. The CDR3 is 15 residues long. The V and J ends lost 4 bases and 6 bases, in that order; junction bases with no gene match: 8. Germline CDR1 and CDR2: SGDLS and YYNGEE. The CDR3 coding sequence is TGTGCCAGCAGCTTTCGGACAGGGGGCGCGGATGGCTACACCTTC. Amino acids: CASSFRTGGADGYTF. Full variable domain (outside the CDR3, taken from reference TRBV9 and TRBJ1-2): DSGVTQTPKHLITATGQRVTLRCSPRSGDLSVYWYQQSLDQGLQFLIQYYNGEERAKGNILERFSAQQFPDLHSELNLSSLELGDSALYFCASSFRTGGADGYTFGSGTRLTVV.

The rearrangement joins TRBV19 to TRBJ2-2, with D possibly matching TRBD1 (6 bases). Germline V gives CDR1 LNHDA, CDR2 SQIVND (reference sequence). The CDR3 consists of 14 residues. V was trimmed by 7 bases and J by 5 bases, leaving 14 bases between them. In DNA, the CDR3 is TGTGCCAGTAATCACAGGGCGCGGACCGGGGAGCTGTTTTTT. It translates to CASNHRARTGELFF.

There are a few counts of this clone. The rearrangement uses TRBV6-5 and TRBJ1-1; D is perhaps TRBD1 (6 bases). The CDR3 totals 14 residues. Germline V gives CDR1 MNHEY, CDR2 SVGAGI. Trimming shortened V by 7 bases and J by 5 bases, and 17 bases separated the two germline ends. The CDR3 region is CASKYAQGWTEAFF. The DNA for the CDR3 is TGTGCCAGCAAATACGCACAGGGTTGGACTGAAGCTTTCTTT.

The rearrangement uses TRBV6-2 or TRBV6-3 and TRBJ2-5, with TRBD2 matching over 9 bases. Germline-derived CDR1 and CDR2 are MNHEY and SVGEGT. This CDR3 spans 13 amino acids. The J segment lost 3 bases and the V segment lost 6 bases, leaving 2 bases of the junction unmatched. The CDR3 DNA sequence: TGTGCCAGCAGCCGCGGGGGGGAAGAGACCCAGTACTTC. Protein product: CASSRGGEETQYF.

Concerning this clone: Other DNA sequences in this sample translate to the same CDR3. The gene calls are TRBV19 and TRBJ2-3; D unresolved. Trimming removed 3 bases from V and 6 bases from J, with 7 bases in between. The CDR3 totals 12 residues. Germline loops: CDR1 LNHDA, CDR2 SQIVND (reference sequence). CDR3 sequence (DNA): TGTGCCAGTAGTATTTCTGGCGATACGCAGTATTTT. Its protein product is CASSISGDTQYF.

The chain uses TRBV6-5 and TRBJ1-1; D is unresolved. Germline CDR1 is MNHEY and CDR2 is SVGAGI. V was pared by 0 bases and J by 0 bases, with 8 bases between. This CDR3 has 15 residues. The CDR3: CASSYSRLVNTEAFF. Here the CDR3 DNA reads TGTGCCAGCAGTTACTCGCGACTGGTGAACACTGAAGCTTTCTTT.

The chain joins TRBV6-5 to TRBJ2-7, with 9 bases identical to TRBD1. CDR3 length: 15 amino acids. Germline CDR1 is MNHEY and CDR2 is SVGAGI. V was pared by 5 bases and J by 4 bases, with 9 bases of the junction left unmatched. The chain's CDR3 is CASSRPPGQGYEQYF. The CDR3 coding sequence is TGTGCCAGCAGTCGACCTCCGGGACAGGGTTACGAGCAGTACTTC.

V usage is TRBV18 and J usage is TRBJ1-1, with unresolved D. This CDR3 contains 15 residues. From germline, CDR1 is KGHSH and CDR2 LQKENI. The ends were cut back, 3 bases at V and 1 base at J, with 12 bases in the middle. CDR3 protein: CASSPRRRRNTEAFF. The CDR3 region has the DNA TGTGCCAGCTCACCCCGTAGACGGAGGAACACTGAAGCTTTCTTT.

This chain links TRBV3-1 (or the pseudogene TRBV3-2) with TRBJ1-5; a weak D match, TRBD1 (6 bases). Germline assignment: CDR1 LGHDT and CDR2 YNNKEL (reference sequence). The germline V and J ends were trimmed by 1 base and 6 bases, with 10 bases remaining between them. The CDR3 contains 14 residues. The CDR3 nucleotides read TGTGCCAGCAGCCAAGGAAGGGGGATTCAGCCCCAGCATTTT. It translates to CASSQGRGIQPQHF.

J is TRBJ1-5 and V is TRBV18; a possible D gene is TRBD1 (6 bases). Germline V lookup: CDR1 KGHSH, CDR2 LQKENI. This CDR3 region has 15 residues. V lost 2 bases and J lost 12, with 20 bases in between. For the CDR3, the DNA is TGTGCCAGCTCACCAGGGACACCGTCAATTGTGGGCCAGCATTTT. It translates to CASSPGTPSIVGQHF.

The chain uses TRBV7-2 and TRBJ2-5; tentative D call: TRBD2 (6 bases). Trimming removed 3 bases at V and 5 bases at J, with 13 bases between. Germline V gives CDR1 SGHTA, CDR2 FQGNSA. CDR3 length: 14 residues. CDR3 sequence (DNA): TGTGCCAGCAGCTTCGGTAGCGGCGTGGAGACCCAGTACTTC. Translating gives CASSFGSGVETQYF.

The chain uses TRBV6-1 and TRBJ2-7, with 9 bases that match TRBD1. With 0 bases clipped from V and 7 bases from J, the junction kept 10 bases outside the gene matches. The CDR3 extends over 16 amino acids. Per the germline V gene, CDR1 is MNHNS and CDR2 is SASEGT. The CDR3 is CASSEAYRQGVREQYF. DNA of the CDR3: TGTGCCAGCAGTGAAGCATACCGACAGGGGGTGAGGGAGCAGTACTTC.

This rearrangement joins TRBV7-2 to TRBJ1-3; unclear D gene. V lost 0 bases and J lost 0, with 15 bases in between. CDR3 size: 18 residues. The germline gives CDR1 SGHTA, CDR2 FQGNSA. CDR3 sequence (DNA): TGTGCCAGCAGCTTAGCGCTCATGGGCACCAGCTCTGGAAACACCATATATTTT. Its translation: CASSLALMGTSSGNTIYF. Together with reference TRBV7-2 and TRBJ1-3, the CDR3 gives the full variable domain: GAGVSQSPSNKVTEKGKDVELRCDPISGHTALYWYRQSLGQGLEFLIYFQGNSAPDKSGLPSDRFSAERTGGSVSTLTIQRTQQEDSAVYLCASSLALMGTSSGNTIYFGEGSWLTVV.

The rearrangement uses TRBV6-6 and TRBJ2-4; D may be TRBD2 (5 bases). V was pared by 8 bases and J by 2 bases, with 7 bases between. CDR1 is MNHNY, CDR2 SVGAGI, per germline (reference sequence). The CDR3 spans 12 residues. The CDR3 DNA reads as TGTGCCAGCGCCGGGACCAAAAACATTCAGTACTTC. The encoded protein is CASAGTKNIQYF.

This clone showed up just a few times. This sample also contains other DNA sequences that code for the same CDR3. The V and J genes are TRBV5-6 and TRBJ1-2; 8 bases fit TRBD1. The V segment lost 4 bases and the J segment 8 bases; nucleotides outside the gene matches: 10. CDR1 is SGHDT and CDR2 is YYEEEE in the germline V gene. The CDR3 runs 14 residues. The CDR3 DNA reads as TGTGCCAGCAGCACGGACAGGGTGGGCTTCGGCTACACCTTC. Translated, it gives CASSTDRVGFGYTF.

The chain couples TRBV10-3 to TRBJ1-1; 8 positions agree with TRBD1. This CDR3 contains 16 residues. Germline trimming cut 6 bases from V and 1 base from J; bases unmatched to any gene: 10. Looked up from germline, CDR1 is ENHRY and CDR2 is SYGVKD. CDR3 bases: TGTGCCATCAGCTCTGGGACAGGAAGGAAGAACACTGAAGCTTTCTTT. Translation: CAISSGTGRKNTEAFF.